The 18 T cell receptor beta chains presented below share a single source sample, sequenced in a study of T cells after yellow fever vaccination. One entry per CDR3 protein results from TCRdb running MiXCR on the 5' RACE reads. The table has 360,000 or so distinct CDR3 sequences, roughly 12% seen once; the top ten hold roughly 18%. Sequencing used PBMCs, obtained on the day of the first yellow fever vaccination. Receptors were obtained from a man younger than 35 who received the YFV17D yellow fever vaccine.

This clonotype was detected only a few times. The rearrangement links TRBV30 to TRBJ1-1; D is ambiguous. V was trimmed by 0 bases and J by 3 bases, leaving 11 bases between them. The CDR3 consists of 14 residues. CDR1 GTSNPN and CDR2 SVGIG come from the germline V gene (reference sequence). Written as DNA, the CDR3 is TGTGCCTGGAGTGTTTTCGGTGTGGACACTGAAGCTTTCTTT. Translating it yields CAWSVFGVDTEAFF.

J is TRBJ1-2 and V is TRBV6-5; the D gene is possibly TRBD1 (5 bases). CDR1 is MNHEY and CDR2 is SVGAGI in the germline V gene. The CDR3 is 15 residues long. Between the trimmed V and J ends, which lost 0 bases and 8 bases, there was a span of 16 bases. CDR3 nucleotide sequence: TGTGCCAGCAGTTACTCGGTGTGGCAGGGCGGAGGCTACACCTTC. Encoded protein: CASSYSVWQGGGYTF.

This clonotype was detected a few times. The V call is TRBV9, the J call TRBJ2-2; TRBD1 is a possible D gene (6 bases). V dropped 7 bases and J dropped 1 base, with 8 bases sitting between them. CDR3 length: 13 amino acids. Germline V gives CDR1 SGDLS, CDR2 YYNGEE. This chain's CDR3 is CASWGQNTGELFF. In DNA, the CDR3 is TGTGCCAGCTGGGGACAGAACACCGGGGAGCTGTTTTTT.

This clonotype was seen ten or more times. The chain uses TRBV5-1 and TRBJ2-7; D call uncertain. CDR3 length: 15 residues. The germline CDR1 and CDR2 sequences are SGHRS and YFSETQ. Trimming stripped 0 bases from V and 2 bases from J, with 12 bases between. The CDR3 DNA sequence: TGCGCCAGCAGCTTGGGATCAGCCCCTACCTACGAGCAGTACGTC. Amino acids: CASSLGSAPTYEQYV.

Many counts were recorded for this clonotype. The chain couples TRBV18 to TRBJ1-1; D remains ambiguous. Trimming left V 3 bases short and J 0 bases short, with 5 bases between. The CDR3 extends over 13 amino acids. Germline CDR1 KGHSH, CDR2 LQKENI. The CDR3 bases are TGTGCCAGCTCACCGGGTTTGAACACTGAAGCTTTCTTT. As protein: CASSPGLNTEAFF.

This clonotype was counted only a few times. The rearrangement joins TRBV28 to TRBJ2-7; a possible D gene is TRBD2 (5 bases). The CDR3 is 13 residues long. Germline-derived CDR1 and CDR2 are MDHEN and SYDVKM. V gave up 6 bases and J gave up 7 bases, with 16 bases separating them. The CDR3 reads CASRVPTTGEQYV. The CDR3 DNA sequence: TGTGCCAGCAGAGTTCCGACAACGGGGGAGCAGTACGTC.

The chain links TRBV12-3 or TRBV12-4 to TRBJ1-4; no definite D call. The V and J ends lost 8 bases and 11 bases respectively, with 18 bases between them. The CDR3 runs 13 residues. The CDR3 here is CASGPGGLVKLFF. CDR3 bases: TGTGCCAGCGGTCCGGGAGGCTTGGTGAAACTGTTTTTT.

In its sample, this clonotype was seen many times. The chain employs TRBV7-2 and TRBJ2-5; perhaps TRBD2 as D (5 bases). The V gene lost 5 bases and the J gene lost 7 bases, with 14 bases spanning the gap. Germline V gives CDR1 SGHTA, CDR2 FQGNSA. The CDR3 runs 13 residues. The DNA for the CDR3 is TGTGCCAGCAGCCTCCCTCATGCGGGGACCCAGTACTTC. This encodes CASSLPHAGTQYF.

With regard to this clonotype: Because the CDR3's place on the DNA is in doubt, the DNA is left out and the CDR3 is given as listed by TCRdb. The chain joins TRBV6-5 to TRBJ1-1; the tabulated D call, TRBD1, remains unverified against the DNA. The germline V gene has CDR1 MNHEY and CDR2 SVGAGI. The CDR3 contains 14 residues when both ends are counted. The CDR3 sequence: CASSWGQGNTEVFF.

The chain employs TRBV5-1 and TRBJ2-3; 11 bases match TRBD1. CDR3 length: 15 amino acids. In germline, CDR1 is SGHRS, CDR2 YFSETQ. Germline trimming cut 5 bases from V and 4 bases from J; bases unmatched to any gene: 6. CDR3 bases: TGCGCCAGCAGTATACAGGGACAGGGGGCAGATACGCAGTATTTT. Its translation is CASSIQGQGADTQYF.

The J gene is TRBJ1-1, the V gene TRBV28; unclear D gene. The V end was cut by 5 bases, the J end by 6 bases, with 10 bases between. This CDR3 comprises 12 residues. Germline V gene sequence: CDR1 MDHEN, CDR2 SYDVKM. CDR3 sequence reads: CASSPLHAEAFF. The CDR3 coding sequence is TGTGCCAGCAGTCCCCTGCACGCTGAAGCTTTCTTT.

This clonotype occurred once. The CDR3 spells CASSLIGQAKNIQYF. The CDR3 DNA follows: TGTGCCAGCAGTTTGATCGGACAGGCTAAAAACATTCAGTACTTC. The V call is TRBV28, the J call TRBJ2-4, with TRBD1 identical over 7 bases. The V segment lost 3 bases and the J segment 4 bases; nucleotides outside the gene matches: 6. CDR3 length equals 15 residues. The germline gives CDR1 MDHEN, CDR2 SYDVKM.

The sample holds many counts of this clonotype. The rearrangement links TRBV5-1 to TRBJ1-6, with 10 bases matching TRBD1. Looked up from germline, CDR1 is SGHRS and CDR2 is YFSETQ. The V and J ends lost 1 base and 7 bases, in that order; junction bases with no gene match: 11. The CDR3 loop spans 18 amino acids. The CDR3 nucleotides are TGCGCCAGCAGCTTGTTGCCCAATACGGGACAGGGGAATTCACCCCTCCACTTT. Translating gives CASSLLPNTGQGNSPLHF.

The chain has TRBV12-3 or TRBV12-4 and TRBJ1-1, with D uncertain. V lost 4 bases and J lost 5, with 11 bases in between. This CDR3 contains 13 residues. Written as DNA, the CDR3 is TGTGCCAGCAGTTCCCACCCCTCTACTGAAGCTTTCTTT. Amino acids: CASSSHPSTEAFF.

This clonotype was observed a few times. The V call is TRBV24-1, the J call TRBJ2-1; 11 positions match TRBD2. Germline CDR1 reads KGHDR; CDR2 reads SFDVKD. CDR3 size: 16 residues. V trimming: 2 bases; J trimming: 4 bases; junction bases outside the gene matches: 3. CDR3 residues: CATSDSGTSGYNEQFF. DNA for the CDR3: TGTGCCACCAGTGATTCCGGGACTAGCGGATACAATGAGCAGTTCTTC.

A few counts support this clonotype. The chain links TRBV14 to TRBJ2-2; D uncertain. Germline V gene data show CDR1 as SGHDN and CDR2 as FVKESK. Trimming shortened V by 8 bases and J by 4 bases, and 14 bases separated the two germline ends. CDR3 length: 14 amino acids. The DNA for the CDR3 is TGTGCCAGCGCAAGGGATCCTAGCACCGGGGAGCTGTTTTTT. Residues: CASARDPSTGELFF.

This clonotype was counted ten times or more. This sequence joins TRBV21-1 and TRBJ2-1; TRBD2 reflects the table's D call only, with no check against the DNA. TRBV21-1 is reported as a pseudogene. The CDR3 totals 16 residues. CDR3 loop: CASSKLTGGTYNEQFF. CDR3 nucleotide sequence: TGTGCCAGCAGCAAATTAACGGGAGGTACATACAATGAGCAGTTCTTC.

This clonotype was seen many times. V is TRBV5-1 and J is TRBJ2-5; TRBD1 agrees at 7 bases. In germline, CDR1 is SGHRS, CDR2 YFSETQ. The CDR3 is 15 residues long. With 4 bases clipped from V and 0 bases from J, the junction kept 6 bases outside the gene matches. The CDR3 sequence is CASSRRQGDQETQYF. Here the CDR3 DNA reads TGCGCCAGCAGCCGGAGACAGGGCGACCAAGAGACCCAGTACTTC.